This T cell receptor (beta chain) was profiled in a study of blood T cell repertoires in COVID-19. Germline-derived CDR1 and CDR2 are MDHEN and SYDVKM. The CDR3 length is 18 residues. The V segment lost 5 bases and the J segment 0 bases; nucleotides outside the gene matches: 9. The data were produced by immunoSEQ multiplex PCR, yet TCRdb's version contains in-frame clones alone and is incomplete. The data contain roughly 250,000 clones, about 73% of them singletons. This TCR was recovered from an elderly woman with acute or convalescent COVID-19. V usage is TRBV28 and J usage is TRBJ1-5; 11 bases are a match to TRBD1. Sequenced material: peripheral blood. As DNA, the CDR3 is TGTGCCAGCAGTGACGGGACAGGGGGAATGGGTAGCAATCAGCCCCAGCATTTT. Its protein product is CASSDGTGGMGSNQPQHF.